A single sample gave rise to the 9 T cell receptor beta chains below, sequenced in a study of T-cell reconstitution after alpha-beta-depleted transplantation in children. Construction of the TCRbeta library involved unique molecular identifiers. TCRdb processed the PCR reads anew with MiXCR; each CDR3 protein has one entry. The table includes some 550,000 distinct CDR3 sequences, 15% to 20% detected once. Sequencing was performed on PBMCs from the stem cell graft donor, taken from the stem cell graft. The receptor set was obtained from a human donor who donated a stem cell graft to a child with acute lymphoblastic leukemia.

In its sample, this clonotype was seen a few times. V usage is TRBV12-3 or TRBV12-4 and J usage is TRBJ2-2, with 12 nucleotides matching TRBD2. Trimming cost V 4 bases and J 4 bases; bases outside gene matches: 4. This CDR3 region has 16 residues. DNA for the CDR3: TGTGCCAGCAGTTCCCTGACTAGCGGGAGCACCGGGGAGCTGTTTTTT. Protein: CASSSLTSGSTGELFF.

This clonotype was seen a few times. V usage is TRBV5-1 and J usage is TRBJ2-3, with D maybe TRBD1 (5 bases). This CDR3 contains 15 residues. From germline, CDR1 is SGHRS and CDR2 YFSETQ. V was clipped by 8 bases and J by 2 bases, with 18 bases between them. The CDR3 coding sequence is TGCGCCAGTATCTTAAGTGACAGCCTCACAGATACGCAGTATTTT. The encoded protein is CASILSDSLTDTQYF.

The gene calls are TRBV5-1 and TRBJ1-1; weak D call: TRBD1 (5 bases). The CDR3 sequence is 14 residues long. V gave up 1 base and J gave up 5 bases, with 12 bases separating them. The germline V gene has CDR1 SGHRS and CDR2 YFSETQ. The CDR3 DNA sequence: TGCGCCAGCAGCTTGTCAGGGAGGCAAACTGAAGCTTTCTTT. Its protein is CASSLSGRQTEAFF.

The chain combines TRBV28 with TRBJ2-7, with TRBD2 as a possible D gene (6 bases). The CDR3 has 15 residues. Trimming pared 3 bases from V and 0 bases from J, leaving 12 bases between. The germline V gene has CDR1 MDHEN and CDR2 SYDVKM. Here the CDR3 DNA reads TGTGCCAGCAGTTTTCTGGGGGGTAGCTCCTACGAGCAGTACTTC. Protein: CASSFLGGSSYEQYF.

This clonotype was seen a handful of times. The chain uses TRBV9 and TRBJ1-5, with 9 bases aligning to TRBD1. Germline lookup yields CDR1 SGDLS and CDR2 YYNGEE. The CDR3 sequence is 15 residues long. After removal of 4 bases from V and 3 bases from J, the junction contained 5 bases not matched to a gene. CDR3 nucleotide sequence: TGTGCCAGCAGCCTGACAGGGGGTCCCAATCAGCCCCAGCATTTT. Protein sequence: CASSLTGGPNQPQHF.

The CDR3 sequence: CASSPKGQGDVGYTF. The CDR3 DNA is TGCGCCAGCAGCCCGAAGGGACAGGGCGACGTTGGCTACACCTTC. The V and J genes are TRBV5-1 and TRBJ1-2; the match to TRBD1 covers 9 bases. The CDR3 has 15 amino acids. Per germline, CDR1 SGHRS and CDR2 YFSETQ. V gave up 4 bases and J gave up 7 bases; unmatched junction bases: 11.

The J gene is TRBJ2-2, the V gene TRBV24-1; D unresolved. V gave up 4 bases and J gave up 7 bases, with 6 bases separating them. This CDR3 contains 12 residues. In germline, CDR1 is KGHDR, CDR2 SFDVKD. CDR3 sequence (DNA): TGTGCCACCAGTGACCCCCTCGGGGAGCTGTTTTTT. Its translation is CATSDPLGELFF.

This chain connects TRBV21-1 to TRBJ2-3; the DNA was not used to check the table's D call, TRBD2. TRBV21-1 is a pseudogene segment. The CDR3 extends over 13 amino acids. In DNA form, the CDR3 reads TGTGCCAGCGGGGAGGAGAGCACAGATACGCAGTATTTT. Translation: CASGEESTDTQYF.

The chain couples TRBV18 to TRBJ2-2; 8 bases map to TRBD1. This CDR3 region has 16 residues. V gave up 6 bases and J gave up 4 bases; unmatched junction bases: 10. Germline CDR1 KGHSH, CDR2 LQKENI. CDR3 DNA: TGTGCCAGCTCTCGCAATCCGGGACAGGTCACCGGGGAGCTGTTTTTT. Translated, it gives CASSRNPGQVTGELFF.